The sequence of this T cell receptor (beta chain) was determined in a study of vaccination effects on CD4 cells after COVID-19. Sequencing followed a ViraFEST assay step that expanded antigen-specific CD4+ T cells with viral peptide pools. Cultured cells yielded isolated CD4+ T cells after approximately nine days. Absence of prior SARS-CoV-2 infection characterized the vaccine recipients, who showed negative nucleocapsid antibodies. Turning to this clone: Its target is unknown.

CDR1 SGHKS and CDR2 YYEKEE come from the germline V gene (reference sequence). This CDR3 contains 14 residues. Trimming stripped 0 bases from V and 3 bases from J, with 7 bases between. Assay: immunoSEQ multiplex PCR; the TCRdb copy retains only in-frame clones and omits some. There are 70,000 to 75,000 clones in the sample; approximately 70% occur only once, and roughly 3.9% lies in the top ten. V and J are TRBV5-5 and TRBJ1-5, with D unresolved. Sequenced material: CD4+ T cells from PBMCs cultured with HCoV-OC43 spike peptides, taken before COVID-19 vaccination. Regarding subset: HCoV-OC43 spike overlapping peptide pool stimulation. The sequence was obtained from a human donor who received a COVID-19 vaccine. The CDR3 DNA reads as TGTGCCAGCAGCTTGGGGCAGCCCAATCAGCCCCAGCATTTT. This codes for CASSLGQPNQPQHF.